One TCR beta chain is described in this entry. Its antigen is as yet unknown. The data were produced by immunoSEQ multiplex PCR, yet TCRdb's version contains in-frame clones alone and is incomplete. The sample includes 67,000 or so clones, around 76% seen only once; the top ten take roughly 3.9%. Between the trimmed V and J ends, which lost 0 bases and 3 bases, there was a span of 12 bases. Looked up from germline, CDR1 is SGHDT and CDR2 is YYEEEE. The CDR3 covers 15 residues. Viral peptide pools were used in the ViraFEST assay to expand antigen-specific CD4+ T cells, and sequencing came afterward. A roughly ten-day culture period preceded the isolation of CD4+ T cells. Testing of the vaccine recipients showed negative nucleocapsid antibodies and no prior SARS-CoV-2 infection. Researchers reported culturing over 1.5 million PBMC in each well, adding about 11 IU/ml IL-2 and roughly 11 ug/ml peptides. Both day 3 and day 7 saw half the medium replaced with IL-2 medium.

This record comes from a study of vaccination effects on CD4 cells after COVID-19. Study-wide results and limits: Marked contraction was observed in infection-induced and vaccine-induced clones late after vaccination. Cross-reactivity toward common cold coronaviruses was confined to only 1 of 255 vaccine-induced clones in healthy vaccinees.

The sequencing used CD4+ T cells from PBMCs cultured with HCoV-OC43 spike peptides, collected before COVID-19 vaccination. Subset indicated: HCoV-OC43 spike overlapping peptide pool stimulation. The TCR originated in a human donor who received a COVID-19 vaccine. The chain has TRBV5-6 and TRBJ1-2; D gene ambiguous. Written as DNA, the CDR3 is TGTGCCAGCAGCTTGGGACCGCCGGTCCACTATGGCTACACCTTC. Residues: CASSLGPPVHYGYTF.